This T cell receptor (beta chain) was recorded in a study of cytomegalovirus exposure and HLA in healthy donors. Study-level results: As a later analysis showed, a missense DCLRE1C variant was linked to trimming of TCR beta V- and J-genes.

CDR1 is MNHNY, CDR2 SVGAGI, per germline (reference sequence). The CDR3 has 15 amino acids. Deletions cut 2 bases from V and 0 bases from J, with 10 bases between. PCR amplification relied on 60 Vbeta primers (plus 13 Jbeta primers). How the authors handled the data: In a later analysis, 10 million to 11 million of some 80 million unique beta chains occurred in at least two donors. Assay: immunoSEQ multiplex PCR; the TCRdb copy retains only in-frame clones and omits some. V, J and clone size are taken as reported in that table, and D and trimming were inferred from the DNA itself. The sample has more than 110,000 clones, roughly 10% seen once. A note on this clone: Its antigen is currently unknown.

This TCR was recovered from a man aged 45-65 years in good health and CMV-seronegative. This chain uses TRBV6-6 with TRBJ1-2; D is unresolved. The sequenced sample was PBMCs. The CDR3 nucleotides read TGTGCCAGCAGTTACCAGGCGGGAGCTAACTATGGCTACACCTTC. Translation gives CASSYQAGANYGYTF.